The TCR beta chain under discussion was sequenced for a study of cytomegalovirus exposure and HLA in healthy donors. Sequenced by immunoSEQ multiplex PCR; TCRdb stores in-frame clones only, minus some. Of 55,000 to 70,000 clones listed, roughly 94% are singletons. A word on this clone: Its specificity is not known.

Study observations and caveats: There were some public TCRs occurring in many donors, but most TCR sequences were rare. As was reported, the classifier diagnosed cytomegalovirus status with high specificity and sensitivity.

In germline, CDR1 is MNHEY, CDR2 SMNVEV (reference sequence). The V segment lost 8 bases and the J segment 1 base; nucleotides outside the gene matches: 10. The length of the CDR3 is 15 residues. The chain carries TRBV27 and TRBJ2-5; 7 bases align to TRBD2. The source of this sequence is a man aged 18-30 years in good health and CMV-seronegative. Sequences were obtained from PBMCs. The CDR3 protein is CASGPGGHVQETQYF. The CDR3, as DNA: TGTGCCAGCGGACCGGGAGGCCACGTCCAAGAGACCCAGTACTTC.